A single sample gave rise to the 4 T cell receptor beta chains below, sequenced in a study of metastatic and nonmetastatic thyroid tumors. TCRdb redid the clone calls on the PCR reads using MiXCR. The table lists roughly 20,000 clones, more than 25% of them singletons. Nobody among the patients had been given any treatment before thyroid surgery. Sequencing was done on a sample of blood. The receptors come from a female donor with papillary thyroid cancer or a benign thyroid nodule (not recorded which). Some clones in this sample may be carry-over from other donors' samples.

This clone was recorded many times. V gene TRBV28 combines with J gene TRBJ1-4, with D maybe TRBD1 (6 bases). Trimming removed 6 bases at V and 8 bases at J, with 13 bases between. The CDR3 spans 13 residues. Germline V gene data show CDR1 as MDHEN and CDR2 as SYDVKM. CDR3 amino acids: CASSPQGREKLFF. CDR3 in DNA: TGTGCCAGCAGCCCCCAGGGGCGGGAAAAACTGTTTTTT.

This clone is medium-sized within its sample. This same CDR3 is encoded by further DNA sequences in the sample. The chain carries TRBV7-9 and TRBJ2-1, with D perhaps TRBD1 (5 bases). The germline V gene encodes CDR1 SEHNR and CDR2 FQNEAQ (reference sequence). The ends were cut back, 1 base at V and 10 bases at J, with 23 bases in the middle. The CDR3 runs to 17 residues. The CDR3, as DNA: TGTGCCAGCAGCTTAGACTATTTGAGTGATAGGGGCCGAGAGCAGTTCTTC. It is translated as CASSLDYLSDRGREQFF. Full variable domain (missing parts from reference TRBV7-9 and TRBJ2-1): DTGVSQNPRHKITKRGQNVTFRCDPISEHNRLYWYRQTLGQGPEFLTYFQNEAQLEKSRLLSDRFSAERPKGSFSTLEIQRTEQGDSAMYLCASSLDYLSDRGREQFFGPGTRLTVL.

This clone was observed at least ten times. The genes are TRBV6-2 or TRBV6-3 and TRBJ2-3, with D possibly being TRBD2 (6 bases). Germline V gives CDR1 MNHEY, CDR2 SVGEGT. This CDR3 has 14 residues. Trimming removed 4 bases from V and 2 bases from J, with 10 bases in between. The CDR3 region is CASSFGGPTDTQYF. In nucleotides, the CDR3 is TGTGCCAGCAGTTTCGGAGGGCCCACAGATACGCAGTATTTT.

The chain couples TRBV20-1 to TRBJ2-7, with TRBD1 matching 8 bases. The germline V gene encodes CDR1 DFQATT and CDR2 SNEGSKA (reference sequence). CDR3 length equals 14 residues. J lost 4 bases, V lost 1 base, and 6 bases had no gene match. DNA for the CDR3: TGCAGTGCTAGAGGCTCAGGGGGCGCATACGAGCAGTACTTC. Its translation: CSARGSGGAYEQYF.